This T cell receptor beta chain comes out of a study of spatial heterogeneity in lung cancer. Study-wide results and limits: Blood contained ubiquitous expanded tumor TCRs more at resection than at follow-up.

CDR3 length: 19 residues. The V and J ends lost 0 bases and 2 bases, in that order; junction bases with no gene match: 11. The germline gives CDR1 SGHRS, CDR2 YFSETQ. The time point here: sample taken at primary tumor resection. Via MiXCR, TCRdb re-called the 5' RACE reads, giving one row per CDR3 protein. Of about 7,800 distinct CDR3 sequences in the sample, roughly 8.6% are singletons; the top ten hold 45% to 50%. This clonotype was counted many times. The antigen remains unidentified. The chain combines TRBV5-1 with TRBJ2-7, with 13 bases fitting TRBD2. The TCR comes from a male donor with early-stage non-small cell lung cancer. Sample: PBMCs, taken at surgery. The CDR3 loop reads CASSLAPSPLAGGTYEQYF. In DNA form, the CDR3 reads TGCGCCAGCAGCTTGGCTCCGTCGCCACTAGCGGGAGGGACCTACGAGCAGTACTTC.